These 24 T cell receptor beta chains were all obtained from the same sample, sequenced in a study of T cells in Graves' hyperthyroidism and ophthalmopathy. Authors of the study amplified TCR beta CDR3 regions from RNA transcripts. The HTBI primer set served for first-round RT-PCR of the TCR CDR3. TCRdb ran MiXCR on the multiplex PCR reads and lists one entry per CDR3 protein. The data show under 300,000 distinct CDR3 sequences, about 14% seen once. The sequencing input was blood. The receptors were sampled from a woman aged 25 to 39 with Graves' hyperthyroidism that later progressed to Graves' ophthalmopathy.

A remark on this clonotype: A much larger clone sits a single nucleotide away, making a read error possible. The chain recombines TRBV27 with TRBJ1-5; D is possibly TRBD1 (5 bases). Germline assignment: CDR1 MNHEY and CDR2 SMNVEV (reference sequence). The CDR3 is 15 residues long. V was pared by 7 bases and J by 3 bases, with 16 bases between. The CDR3: CASKRAGEDNQPQHF. The CDR3 nucleotides are TGTGCCAGCAAACGAGCGGGGGAAGACAATCAGCCCCAGCATTTT.

This clonotype appeared many times. V and J are TRBV7-9 and TRBJ2-5; maybe TRBD1 (6 bases). Trimming took off 2 bases at V and 6 bases at J, with 13 bases between the two ends. The CDR3 contains 14 residues. Germline lookup yields CDR1 SEHNR and CDR2 FQNEAQ (reference sequence). The CDR3 nucleotides are TGTGCCAGCAGCTTATTGGGGGCGCGTCAGACCCAGTACTTC. Residues: CASSLLGARQTQYF.

At least ten counts were recorded for this clonotype. This sequence joins TRBV14 and TRBJ1-1; unclear D gene. This CDR3 is 16 amino acids long. Germline V gives CDR1 SGHDN, CDR2 FVKESK. V gave up 4 bases and J gave up 1 base, with 16 bases separating them. The CDR3 is CASSPTAATRNTEAFF. CDR3 nucleotides: TGTGCCAGCAGCCCTACGGCGGCCACCCGGAACACTGAAGCTTTCTTT.

This clonotype appeared many times. The chain joins TRBV7-2 to TRBJ2-1; 12 nucleotides line up with TRBD2. The germline gives CDR1 SGHTA, CDR2 FQGNSA. The CDR3 covers 17 residues. The V gene end was trimmed by 5 bases and the J gene end by 7 bases; junction bases not matched to a gene: 12. The CDR3 sequence is CASSRFVTSGSMNEQFF. The CDR3 DNA follows: TGTGCCAGCAGCCGGTTTGTGACTAGCGGGAGCATGAATGAGCAGTTCTTC. The full variable domain, with the rest looked up from reference TRBV7-2 and TRBJ2-1, is GAGVSQSPSNKVTEKGKDVELRCDPISGHTALYWYRQSLGQGLEFLIYFQGNSAPDKSGLPSDRFSAERTGGSVSTLTIQRTQQEDSAVYLCASSRFVTSGSMNEQFFGPGTRLTVL.

This clonotype has a count of ten or more. The chain combines TRBV12-3 or TRBV12-4 with TRBJ2-7; D may be TRBD1 (5 bases). Trimming stripped 3 bases from V and 2 bases from J, with 11 bases between. CDR3 length: 14 residues. The CDR3 nucleotides read TGTGCCAGCAGTTTTTCAGGGAACACCTACGAGCAGTACTTC. This sequence encodes CASSFSGNTYEQYF.

This clonotype was seen ten or more times. This rearrangement joins TRBV9 to TRBJ2-5; no clear D. Germline V CDR1 and CDR2: SGDLS, YYNGEE. Trimming pared 4 bases from V and 5 bases from J, leaving 18 bases between. The CDR3 is made up of 15 amino acids. CDR3 in DNA: TGTGCCAGCAGCCCCCTCGAGATCCTGGGGGAGACCCAGTACTTC. This encodes CASSPLEILGETQYF.

There are many counts of this clonotype. This chain uses TRBV20-1 with TRBJ2-7; 7 bases fit TRBD1. V gave up 3 bases and J gave up 3 bases; unmatched junction bases: 5. Germline V lookup: CDR1 DFQATT, CDR2 SNEGSKA (reference sequence). The CDR3 sequence is 13 residues long. The CDR3 DNA reads as TGCAGTGCTAGGGGGGCAGGGGGCTACGAGCAGTACTTC. Encoded protein: CSARGAGGYEQYF.

This chain connects TRBV5-5 to TRBJ1-5; D remains ambiguous. This CDR3 spans 16 amino acids. V was pared by 2 bases and J by 1 base, with 13 bases between. Germline V gene sequence: CDR1 SGHKS, CDR2 YYEKEE (reference sequence). The DNA of the CDR3 is TGTGCCAGCAGCTTTTATAGTGGCGTAAGCAATCAGCCCCAGCATTTT. It encodes CASSFYSGVSNQPQHF.

V and J are TRBV6-2 or TRBV6-3 and TRBJ1-2; 8 positions match TRBD1. The CDR3 has 13 residues. Trimming cost V 5 bases and J 7 bases; bases outside gene matches: 6. The germline V gene has CDR1 MNHEY and CDR2 SVGEGT. CDR3: CASSGTGGVGYTF. CDR3 nucleotide sequence: TGTGCCAGCAGTGGGACAGGAGGTGTTGGCTACACCTTC.

V usage is TRBV20-1 and J usage is TRBJ2-7; 7 bases agree with TRBD2. CDR3 length: 11 amino acids. CDR1 is DFQATT, CDR2 SNEGSKA, per germline (reference sequence). Trimming at V came to 6 bases and at J to 7 bases, leaving 6 bases not matched to a gene. Here the CDR3 DNA reads TGCAGTGCCGCGGGGAGGGGTGAGCAGTACTTC. Its protein is CSAAGRGEQYF.

This clonotype showed up many times. The chain has TRBV12-3 or TRBV12-4 and TRBJ2-7, with TRBD1 matching over 9 bases. J lost 5 bases, V lost 3 bases, and 5 bases had no gene match. CDR3 length: 14 amino acids. The CDR3 sequence: CASSLDRGMHEQYF. CDR3 nucleotides: TGTGCCAGCAGTTTGGACAGGGGTATGCACGAGCAGTACTTC.

This clonotype came up a few times. V usage is TRBV4-2 and J usage is TRBJ2-7; D possibly corresponds to TRBD1 (6 bases). The CDR3 contains 14 residues. Trimming stripped 6 bases from V and 4 bases from J, with 16 bases between. Germline lookup yields CDR1 LGHNA and CDR2 YNFKEQ. CDR3 loop: CASSREGDGYEQYF. In nucleotides, the CDR3 is TGTGCCAGCAGTCGTGAGGGGGATGGTTACGAGCAGTACTTC.

This clonotype was counted at least ten times. The rearrangement links TRBV7-9 to TRBJ2-5; TRBD2 might be the D (6 bases). Germline V CDR1 and CDR2: SEHNR, FQNEAQ (reference sequence). Trimming took 1 base from V and 4 from J, leaving 7 bases between them. The CDR3 length is 13 residues. In DNA, the CDR3 is TGTGCCAGCAGCTTAGAGGGAGGAGAGACCCAGTACTTC. Protein sequence: CASSLEGGETQYF.

This clonotype was picked up many times. The chain couples TRBV2 to TRBJ2-3, with D maybe TRBD2 (6 bases). V lost 7 bases and J lost 9, with 17 bases in between. Germline CDR1 reads SNHLY; CDR2 reads FYNNEI. CDR3 size: 13 residues. CDR3 sequence (DNA): TGTGCCAGCAAGGGGACCGACCGGGGGACGCAGTATTTT. Protein sequence: CASKGTDRGTQYF.

This clonotype was recorded many times. The chain employs TRBV12-3 or TRBV12-4 and TRBJ1-1; D may be TRBD1 (6 bases). Trimming left V 5 bases short and J 4 bases short, with 14 bases between. The CDR3 spans 14 residues. CDR3 sequence (DNA): TGTGCCAGCAGTACCTCCGGGACAAGCACTGAAGCTTTCTTT. It yields the protein CASSTSGTSTEAFF.

The genes are TRBV4-3 and TRBJ1-4; D might be TRBD1 (5 bases). With 4 bases removed from V and 6 bases from J, the gap between germline ends came to 12 bases. Germline CDR1 reads LGHNA; CDR2 reads YSLEER. The CDR3 covers 14 residues. Written as DNA, the CDR3 is TGCGCCAGCAGCCGGGACCTCTTGGATGAAAAACTGTTTTTT. Its protein product is CASSRDLLDEKLFF.

The sample holds many counts of this clonotype. The CDR3 bases are TGCGCCAGCAGCCTATCGCCCTCAACTACGAACACTGAAGCTTTCTTT. This sequence encodes CASSLSPSTTNTEAFF. This chain uses TRBV4-1 with TRBJ1-1; no firm D call. Germline-derived CDR1 and CDR2 are MGHRA and YSYEKL. This CDR3 is built from 16 residues. V lost 4 bases and J 1 base, leaving 16 bases between the germline ends.

This clonotype was detected many times. For the CDR3, the DNA is TGTGCCATCAGTCCCGAGGGATGGAATGGCTACACCTTC. Translation: CAISPEGWNGYTF. This sequence joins TRBV10-3 and TRBJ1-2; D is ambiguous. The length of the CDR3 is 13 residues. V was cut by 5 bases and J by 6 bases, with 13 bases left in between. Germline CDR1 is ENHRY and CDR2 is SYGVKD.

This sequence joins TRBV19 and TRBJ2-5, with TRBD2 as a possible D gene (5 bases). Germline CDR1 is LNHDA and CDR2 is SQIVND (reference sequence). V was shortened by 3 bases and J by 9 bases, with 17 bases between the two germline ends. The CDR3 spans 14 residues. The CDR3 coding sequence is TGTGCCAGTAGTATTAGTAGCGCAAAGGGTTCCCAGTACTTC. Protein product: CASSISSAKGSQYF.

There are many counts of this clonotype. The gene calls are TRBV6-2 or TRBV6-3 and TRBJ1-5; D uncertain. This CDR3 comprises 15 residues. Germline values: CDR1 MNHEY, CDR2 SVGEGT. Trimming left V 5 bases short and J 1 base short, with 12 bases between. The CDR3, as DNA: TGTGCCAGCAGTGGCTTATGGCAGAGCAATCAGCCCCAGCATTTT. This codes for CASSGLWQSNQPQHF.

The chain recombines TRBV2 with TRBJ2-1; the match to TRBD2 covers 11 bases. CDR3 size: 18 residues. Germline V gene data show CDR1 as SNHLY and CDR2 as FYNNEI. Trimming at V came to 4 bases and at J to 1 base, leaving 9 bases not matched to a gene. CDR3 in amino acids: CASSATSGVFGSYNEQFF. The DNA of the CDR3 is TGTGCCAGCAGTGCGACTAGCGGGGTTTTTGGTTCCTACAATGAGCAGTTCTTC.

A few counts support this clonotype. The rearrangement uses TRBV12-5 and TRBJ1-2; D not certain. Trimming removed 6 bases at V and 1 base at J, with 9 bases between. CDR1 is LGHNT, CDR2 FRNRAP, per germline. The CDR3 is 13 residues long. CDR3 sequence reads: CASGVTVNYGYTF. The CDR3 nucleotides are TGTGCTAGTGGAGTTACAGTTAACTATGGCTACACCTTC.

This clonotype was detected only once. The V gene is TRBV6-1, the J gene TRBJ2-1; TRBD1 is a possible D gene (5 bases). Trimming took 0 bases from V and 2 from J, leaving 8 bases between them. The CDR3 has 15 amino acids. Germline V gives CDR1 MNHNS, CDR2 SASEGT. CDR3 protein: CASSEAKGTYNEQFF. The CDR3 nucleotides read TGTGCCAGCAGTGAAGCGAAGGGGACCTACAATGAGCAGTTCTTC.

This clonotype has a handful of counts. J is TRBJ2-3 and V is TRBV6-6; no clear D. The V gene's germline CDR1 is MNHNY and CDR2 SVGAGI (reference sequence). Deletions cut 0 bases from V and 5 bases from J, with 6 bases between. The CDR3 runs to 13 residues. The DNA of the CDR3 is TGTGCCAGCAGTTACTCTCTAGGAGATACGCAGTATTTT. This gives the protein CASSYSLGDTQYF.